Below are 28 T cell receptor beta chains sequenced from a single sample in a study of early T cells in non-severe SARS-CoV-2 infection. TCRdb redid the calling of the 5' RACE reads with MiXCR, one entry per CDR3 protein. The sample yields 30,000 to 40,000 distinct CDR3 sequences, around 4% seen once. Sequenced: whole blood. Receptor source: an adult who was a healthcare worker with PCR-confirmed SARS-CoV-2 infection or an uninfected control (not recorded which).

This clonotype was observed many times. The chain carries TRBV20-1 and TRBJ1-4, with 7 bases lining up with TRBD1. J gave up 7 bases and V 0 bases, and 8 bases lay outside the gene matches. CDR3 length: 15 residues. Germline V CDR1 and CDR2: DFQATT, SNEGSKA (reference sequence). In DNA form, the CDR3 reads TGCAGTGCTAGAGACTCTAAGGGGGCCGGTGAAAAACTGTTTTTT. Its protein is CSARDSKGAGEKLFF.

This clonotype was detected many times. The chain links TRBV7-3 to TRBJ2-1; 10 bases are shared with TRBD1. The CDR3 sequence is 17 residues long. V gave up 4 bases and J gave up 5 bases; unmatched junction bases: 11. CDR1 is SGHTA and CDR2 is FQGTGA in the germline V gene. CDR3 nucleotides: TGTGCCAGCAGCTCGCGACAGGGGGCGTTTCGGGACAATGAGCAGTTCTTC. Its protein product is CASSSRQGAFRDNEQFF. The entire variable domain, with the rest obtained from reference TRBV7-3 and TRBJ2-1, is as follows: GAGVSQTPSNKVTEKGKYVELRCDPISGHTALYWYRQSLGQGPEFLIYFQGTGAADDSGLPNDRFFAVRPEGSVSTLKIQRTERGDSAVYLCASSSRQGAFRDNEQFFGPGTRLTVL.

This clonotype was recorded many times. The V and J genes are TRBV7-8 and TRBJ1-1; the D is unclear. The CDR3 consists of 13 residues. Germline values: CDR1 SGHVS, CDR2 FQNEAQ. Trimming pared 5 bases from V and 5 bases from J, leaving 12 bases between. This CDR3 reads CASSRDRETEAFF. Here the CDR3 DNA reads TGTGCCAGCAGCAGAGATCGGGAAACTGAAGCTTTCTTT. Complete variable domain (other parts from reference TRBV7-8 and TRBJ1-1): GAGVSQSPRYKVAKRGQDVALRCDPISGHVSLFWYQQALGQGPEFLTYFQNEAQLDKSGLPSDRFFAERPEGSVSTLKIQRTQQEDSAVYLCASSRDRETEAFFGQGTRLTVV.

This clonotype came up many times. The chain uses TRBV12-3 or TRBV12-4 and TRBJ1-4; unclear D gene. Trimming pared 5 bases from V and 7 bases from J, leaving 20 bases between. The CDR3 has 16 residues. The CDR3 here is CASSIPVGVCPEKLFF. The CDR3 DNA follows: TGTGCCAGCAGTATCCCAGTCGGGGTATGCCCTGAAAAACTGTTTTTT.

This clonotype was detected ten times or more. This chain joins TRBV5-4 and TRBJ2-7; 9 nucleotides align to TRBD1. CDR3 length equals 15 residues. The V segment lost 4 bases and the J segment 2 bases; nucleotides outside the gene matches: 7. Germline V gene data show CDR1 as SGHNT and CDR2 as YYREEE (reference sequence). The DNA of the CDR3 is TGTGCCAGCAGCGCTAGGACAGGGGCCGCCTACGAGCAGTACTTC. Its protein product is CASSARTGAAYEQYF.

This clonotype was detected ten times or more. This chain uses TRBV24-1 with TRBJ2-7, with a tentative D call TRBD1 (6 bases). CDR1 KGHDR and CDR2 SFDVKD come from the germline V gene. The V end was cut by 5 bases, the J end by 2 bases, with 18 bases between. The CDR3 is 16 amino acids. The CDR3 DNA follows: TGTGCCACCAGTGGTGGTACAGGGATGCCCCCCTACGAGCAGTACTTC. This sequence encodes CATSGGTGMPPYEQYF.

This clonotype was recorded at least ten times. The J gene is TRBJ1-3, the V gene TRBV20-1; D perhaps matches TRBD1 (6 bases). V was pared by 5 bases and J by 4 bases, with 15 bases between. The germline V gene has CDR1 DFQATT and CDR2 SNEGSKA (reference sequence). The CDR3 totals 14 residues. The CDR3 is CSAVTGRHGNTIYF. The CDR3 nucleotides are TGCAGTGCTGTCACAGGGAGACACGGAAACACCATATATTTT.

Many counts were recorded for this clonotype. The chain uses TRBV18 and TRBJ2-1, with D tentatively TRBD1 or TRBD2 (5 bases each). V gave up 4 bases and J gave up 3 bases, with 13 bases separating them. From germline, CDR1 is KGHSH and CDR2 LQKENI. CDR3 size: 15 residues. This CDR3 reads CASSLRGARYNEQFF. DNA of the CDR3: TGTGCCAGCTCACTCCGGGGCGCCCGCTACAATGAGCAGTTCTTC. The full variable domain, its missing parts supplied by reference TRBV18 and TRBJ2-1, is NAGVMQNPRHLVRRRGQEARLRCSPMKGHSHVYWYRQLPEEGLKFMVYLQKENIIDESGMPKERFSAEFPKEGPSILRIQQVVRGDSAAYFCASSLRGARYNEQFFGPGTRLTVL.

There are many counts of this clonotype. The chain uses TRBV20-1 and TRBJ2-1, with a tentative D call TRBD1 (6 bases). With 4 bases removed from V and 0 bases from J, the gap between germline ends came to 10 bases. The germline V gene encodes CDR1 DFQATT and CDR2 SNEGSKA (reference sequence). The CDR3 has 14 residues. CDR3: CSAKQGGSYNEQFF. The CDR3 nucleotides read TGCAGTGCTAAACAGGGTGGCTCCTACAATGAGCAGTTCTTC.

This clonotype occurred a few times. The chain joins TRBV2 to TRBJ2-7; D not resolved. V lost 3 bases to trimming and J lost 6 bases, with 9 bases between them. The CDR3 spans 12 residues. Germline V lookup: CDR1 SNHLY, CDR2 FYNNEI. CDR3 residues: CASSDWQVEQYF. The CDR3 nucleotides read TGTGCCAGCAGTGACTGGCAGGTCGAGCAGTACTTC.

This clonotype was recorded at least ten times. The rearrangement links TRBV7-3 to TRBJ2-5, with TRBD2 matching 14 bases. CDR1 SGHTA and CDR2 FQGTGA come from the germline V gene. The CDR3 totals 15 residues. V shed 4 bases and J 4 bases; nucleotides not matched to a gene: 2. The CDR3 reads CASSSGLAGAETQYF. The CDR3 bases are TGTGCCAGCAGCTCGGGACTAGCGGGAGCAGAGACCCAGTACTTC.

This clonotype occurred many times. The chain recombines TRBV18 with TRBJ1-2; 8 positions match TRBD1. Per germline, CDR1 KGHSH and CDR2 LQKENI. After removal of 4 bases from V and 6 bases from J, the junction contained 4 bases not matched to a gene. The CDR3 consists of 13 residues. The CDR3 loop is CASSLPGGDGYTF. In DNA form, the CDR3 reads TGTGCCAGCTCACTACCAGGGGGCGATGGCTACACCTTC.

The chain combines TRBV7-9 with TRBJ2-5, with a tentative D call TRBD1 (6 bases). Germline loops: CDR1 SEHNR, CDR2 FQNEAQ (reference sequence). V lost 3 bases, J lost 3 bases, and 14 bases lay in between. The CDR3 sequence is 15 residues long. CDR3: CASSLIIRGEETQYF. CDR3 nucleotide sequence: TGTGCCAGCAGCTTGATAATCAGGGGAGAAGAGACCCAGTACTTC.

The sample holds many counts of this clonotype. V gene TRBV20-1 combines with J gene TRBJ1-1; D unclear. CDR1 and CDR2 (germline): DFQATT, SNEGSKA (reference sequence). The V and J ends lost 0 bases and 1 base respectively, with 12 bases between them. The CDR3 extends over 15 amino acids. The CDR3 coding sequence is TGCAGTGCTAGAGATCCCAGAAGTGGGAACACTGAAGCTTTCTTT. It is translated as CSARDPRSGNTEAFF.

This clonotype occurred many times. The genes are TRBV5-1 and TRBJ2-7, with 7 bases lining up with TRBD2. The CDR3 is 13 amino acids. V gave up 0 bases and J gave up 7 bases; unmatched junction bases: 4. Germline-derived CDR1 and CDR2 are SGHRS and YFSETQ. The CDR3 DNA sequence: TGCGCCAGCAGCTTGGAACTAGCGTCGGAGCAGTACTTC. Protein product: CASSLELASEQYF.

This clonotype was observed many times. The chain couples TRBV19 to TRBJ1-5; unclear D gene. Trimming stripped 2 bases from V and 3 bases from J, with 23 bases between. CDR1 and CDR2 (germline): LNHDA, SQIVND (reference sequence). The CDR3 sequence is 19 residues long. In nucleotides, the CDR3 is TGTGCCAGTAGTATAACCCCATACCCCGGCGATGGGGTCAATCAGCCCCAGCATTTT. Protein sequence: CASSITPYPGDGVNQPQHF.

This clonotype appeared many times. This chain uses TRBV6-5 with TRBJ2-1; D is possibly TRBD1 (5 bases). CDR1 is MNHEY and CDR2 is SVGAGI in the germline V gene. The length of the CDR3 is 15 residues. V dropped 7 bases and J dropped 1 base, with 14 bases sitting between them. CDR3 amino acids: CASNVRVGSYNEQFF. The CDR3 DNA reads TGTGCCAGCAACGTCAGGGTGGGTTCCTACAATGAGCAGTTCTTC.

Many counts were recorded for this clonotype. The J gene is TRBJ2-3, the V gene TRBV29-1; 9 bases line up with TRBD2. Germline CDR1 reads SQVTM; CDR2 reads ANQGSEA. V trimming: 4 bases; J trimming: 2 bases; junction bases outside the gene matches: 10. The CDR3 runs 16 residues. The CDR3 reads CSVGPASSGDTDTQYF. As DNA, the CDR3 is TGCAGCGTTGGCCCCGCGTCTAGCGGGGACACAGATACGCAGTATTTT.

This clonotype was detected many times. CDR3 region: CASSDRDGANVLTF. The DNA for the CDR3 is TGTGCCAGCAGTGACAGGGATGGGGCCAACGTCCTGACTTTC. The chain uses TRBV6-4 and TRBJ2-6; no clear D gene. The CDR3 sequence is 14 residues long. The V gene lost 2 bases and the J gene lost 3 bases, with 5 bases spanning the gap. Germline CDR1 MRHNA, CDR2 SNTAGT.

At least ten counts were recorded for this clonotype. V is TRBV19 and J is TRBJ2-3, with D unresolved. Germline V CDR1 and CDR2: LNHDA, SQIVND (reference sequence). This CDR3 has 14 amino acids. The V end was cut by 2 bases, the J end by 2 bases, with 8 bases between. The CDR3 region has the DNA TGTGCCAGTAGTATAAAGGGAACCACAGATACGCAGTATTTT. Its translation is CASSIKGTTDTQYF.

This clonotype was seen ten or more times. The chain employs TRBV10-1 and TRBJ2-5; TRBD2 matches at 8 bases. CDR1 is WNHNN and CDR2 is SYGVQD in the germline V gene (reference sequence). V shed 3 bases and J 1 base; nucleotides not matched to a gene: 4. This CDR3 region has 15 residues. Here the CDR3 reads CASSEGGRPQETQYF. The CDR3 DNA sequence: TGCGCCAGCAGTGAAGGCGGGAGGCCCCAAGAGACCCAGTACTTC.

There are many counts of this clonotype. The chain carries TRBV6-6 and TRBJ2-7, with 8 bases matching TRBD2. Germline assignment: CDR1 MNHNY and CDR2 SVGAGI (reference sequence). The CDR3 loop spans 13 amino acids. Trimming cost V 11 bases and J 4 bases; bases outside gene matches: 10. The CDR3 loop reads CAFQRETVYEQYF. In nucleotides, the CDR3 is TGTGCCTTCCAGCGGGAGACAGTATACGAGCAGTACTTC.

This clonotype was observed a few times. The chain combines TRBV5-4 with TRBJ2-1; 10 nucleotides match TRBD1. Germline assignment: CDR1 SGHNT and CDR2 YYREEE (reference sequence). V gave up 3 bases and J gave up 9 bases; unmatched junction bases: 12. The CDR3 totals 16 residues. The CDR3, as DNA: TGTGCCAGCAGCTCCATACTCCGGACAGGGGGAGGTGAGCAGTTCTTC. Its protein product is CASSSILRTGGGEQFF.

This clonotype was seen ten or more times. The J gene is TRBJ2-1, the V gene TRBV20-1, with TRBD2 as a possible D gene (6 bases). CDR1 is DFQATT, CDR2 SNEGSKA, per germline (reference sequence). Trimming removed 6 bases at V and 4 bases at J, with 19 bases between. The CDR3 is made up of 15 amino acids. In DNA form, the CDR3 reads TGCAGTGCACCGGGACTCATGGCGGGATACAATGAGCAGTTCTTC. The encoded protein is CSAPGLMAGYNEQFF.

By sample share, this clonotype is medium-sized. A read error may produce the germline difference seen at one junction end. The V and J genes are TRBV9 and TRBJ2-2, with D perhaps matching TRBD2 (5 bases). The CDR3 has 17 amino acids. Germline lookup yields CDR1 SGDLS and CDR2 YYNGEE. In DNA, the CDR3 is TGTGCCAGCAGCGTAGTTCACGCACCCGGGAACGCCGGGGAGCTGTTTTTT. Its translation: CASSVVHAPGNAGELFF.

At least ten counts were recorded for this clonotype. The chain uses TRBV5-4 and TRBJ1-2; no firm D call. Germline CDR1 SGHNT, CDR2 YYREEE (reference sequence). CDR3 length: 14 amino acids. Trimming took off 2 bases at V and 4 bases at J, with 12 bases between the two ends. DNA of the CDR3: TGTGCCAGCAGCTTTTGGGGATTGCTCTATGGCTACACCTTC. Translated, it gives CASSFWGLLYGYTF. Filled out from reference TRBV5-4 and TRBJ1-2, the complete variable domain reads ETGVTQSPTHLIKTRGQQVTLRCSSQSGHNTVSWYQQALGQGPQFIFQYYREEENGRGNFPPRFSGLQFPNYSSELNVNALELDDSALYLCASSFWGLLYGYTFGSGTRLTVV.

This clonotype was observed at least ten times. The V and J genes are TRBV7-9 and TRBJ2-7; the match to TRBD1 covers 9 bases. The germline CDR1 and CDR2 sequences are SEHNR and FQNEAQ (reference sequence). Unmatched junction bases numbered 7, after V lost 4 bases and J lost 3 bases. The CDR3 extends over 15 amino acids. As DNA, the CDR3 is TGTGCCAGCAGCTCCCGTGACAGGGGGGACTACGAGCAGTACTTC. Amino acids: CASSSRDRGDYEQYF. The full variable domain, rest sourced from reference TRBV7-9 and TRBJ2-7, is DTGVSQNPRHKITKRGQNVTFRCDPISEHNRLYWYRQTLGQGPEFLTYFQNEAQLEKSRLLSDRFSAERPKGSFSTLEIQRTEQGDSAMYLCASSSRDRGDYEQYFGPGTRLTVT.

This clonotype was seen repeatedly, ten times or more. The chain is built from TRBV12-3 or TRBV12-4 and TRBJ2-1; a weak D match, TRBD2 (6 bases). The CDR3 runs 16 residues. V shed 4 bases and J shed 0 bases, with 13 bases lying between them. Here the CDR3 reads CASSSKRASSYNEQFF. CDR3 bases: TGTGCCAGCAGTTCGAAGCGGGCTAGCTCCTACAATGAGCAGTTCTTC.